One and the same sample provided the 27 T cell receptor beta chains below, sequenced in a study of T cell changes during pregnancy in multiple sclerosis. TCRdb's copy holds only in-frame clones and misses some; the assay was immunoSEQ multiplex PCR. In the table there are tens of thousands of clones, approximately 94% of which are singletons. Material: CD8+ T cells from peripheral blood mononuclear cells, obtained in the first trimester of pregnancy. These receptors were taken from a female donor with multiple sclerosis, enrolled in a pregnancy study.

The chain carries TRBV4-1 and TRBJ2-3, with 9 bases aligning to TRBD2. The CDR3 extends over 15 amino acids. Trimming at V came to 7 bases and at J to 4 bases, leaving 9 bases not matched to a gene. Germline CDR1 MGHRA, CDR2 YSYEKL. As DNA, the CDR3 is TGCGCCAGCAAAGATAGCGGGGGTGGAGCAGATACGCAGTATTTT. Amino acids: CASKDSGGGADTQYF.

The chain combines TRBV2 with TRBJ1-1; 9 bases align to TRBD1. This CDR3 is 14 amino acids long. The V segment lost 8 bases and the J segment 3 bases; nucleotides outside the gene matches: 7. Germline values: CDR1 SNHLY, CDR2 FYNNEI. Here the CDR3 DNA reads TGTGCCAGCGCCCCAACAGGGGGCTACACTGAAGCTTTCTTT. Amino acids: CASAPTGGYTEAFF.

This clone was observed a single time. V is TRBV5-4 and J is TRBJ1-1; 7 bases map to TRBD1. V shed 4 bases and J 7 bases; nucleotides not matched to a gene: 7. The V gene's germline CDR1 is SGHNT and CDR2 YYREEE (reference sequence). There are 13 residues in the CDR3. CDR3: CASSASDRVEAFF. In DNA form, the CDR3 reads TGTGCCAGCAGCGCCTCCGACAGGGTTGAAGCTTTCTTT.

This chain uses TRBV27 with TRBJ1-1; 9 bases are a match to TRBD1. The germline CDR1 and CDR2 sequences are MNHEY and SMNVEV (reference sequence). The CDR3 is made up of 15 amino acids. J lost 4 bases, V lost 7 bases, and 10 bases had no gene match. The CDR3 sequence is CASIPGQGMVTEAFF. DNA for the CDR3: TGTGCCAGCATTCCGGGACAGGGTATGGTCACTGAAGCTTTCTTT.

This chain's CDR3 is CASSERIAGPNTGELFF. The CDR3 DNA follows: TGTGCCAGCAGTGAGAGGATAGCGGGGCCTAACACCGGGGAGCTGTTTTTT. The rearrangement uses TRBV2 and TRBJ2-2; 8 bases are a match to TRBD2. In germline, CDR1 is SNHLY, CDR2 FYNNEI. This CDR3 contains 17 residues. Trimming removed 3 bases from V and 2 bases from J; junction bases left unmatched: 8.

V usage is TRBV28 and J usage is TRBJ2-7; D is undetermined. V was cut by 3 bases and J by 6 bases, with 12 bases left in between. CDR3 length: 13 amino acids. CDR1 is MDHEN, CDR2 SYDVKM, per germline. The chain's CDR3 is CASSFAGVSEQYF. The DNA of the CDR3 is TGTGCCAGCAGTTTTGCCGGAGTGTCCGAGCAGTACTTC.

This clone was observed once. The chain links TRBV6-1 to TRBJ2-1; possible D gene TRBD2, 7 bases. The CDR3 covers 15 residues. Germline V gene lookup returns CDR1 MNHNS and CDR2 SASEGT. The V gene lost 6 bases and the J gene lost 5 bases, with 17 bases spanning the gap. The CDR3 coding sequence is TGTGCCAGCAGGGAGGGGGGGGGACCCCACAATGAGCAGTTCTTC. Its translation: CASREGGGPHNEQFF.

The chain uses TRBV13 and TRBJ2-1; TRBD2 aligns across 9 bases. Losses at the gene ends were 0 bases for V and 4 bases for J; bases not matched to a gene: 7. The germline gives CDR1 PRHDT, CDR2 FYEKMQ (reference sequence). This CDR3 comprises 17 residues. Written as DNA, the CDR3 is TGTGCCAGCAGCTTAGGAACCGGGACTAGCCGGTACAATGAGCAGTTCTTC. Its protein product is CASSLGTGTSRYNEQFF.

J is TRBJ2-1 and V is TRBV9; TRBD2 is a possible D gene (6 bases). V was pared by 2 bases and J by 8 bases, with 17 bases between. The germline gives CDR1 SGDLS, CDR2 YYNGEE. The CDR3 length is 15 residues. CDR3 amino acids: CASSVQEGPNDEQFF. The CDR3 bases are TGTGCCAGCAGCGTCCAGGAGGGCCCTAACGATGAGCAGTTCTTC.

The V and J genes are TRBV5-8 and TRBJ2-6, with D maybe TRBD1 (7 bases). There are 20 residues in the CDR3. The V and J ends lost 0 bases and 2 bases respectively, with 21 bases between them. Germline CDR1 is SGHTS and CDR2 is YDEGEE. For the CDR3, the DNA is TGTGCCAGCAGCTTGGCGTCTTGGAGGGGGCGAGGGGCTGGGGCCAACGTCCTGACTTTC. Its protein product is CASSLASWRGRGAGANVLTF.

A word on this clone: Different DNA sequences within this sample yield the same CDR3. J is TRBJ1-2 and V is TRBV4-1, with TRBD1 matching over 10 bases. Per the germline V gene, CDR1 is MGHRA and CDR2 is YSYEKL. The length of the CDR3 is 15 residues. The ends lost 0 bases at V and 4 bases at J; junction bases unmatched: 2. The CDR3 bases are TGCGCCAGCAGCCAAGATGGGGACAGGGGCTATGGCTACACCTTC. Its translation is CASSQDGDRGYGYTF.

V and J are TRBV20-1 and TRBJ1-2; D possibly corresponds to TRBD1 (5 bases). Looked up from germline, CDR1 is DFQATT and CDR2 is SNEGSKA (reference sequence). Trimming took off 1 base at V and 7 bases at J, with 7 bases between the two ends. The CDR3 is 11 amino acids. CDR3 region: CSARAGLGYTF. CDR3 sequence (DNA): TGCAGTGCTAGAGCAGGGCTTGGCTACACCTTC.

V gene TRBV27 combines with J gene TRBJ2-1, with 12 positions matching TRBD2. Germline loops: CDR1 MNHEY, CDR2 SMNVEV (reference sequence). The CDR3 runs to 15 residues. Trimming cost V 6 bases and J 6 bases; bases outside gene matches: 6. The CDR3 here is CASSRGLAGVNEQFF. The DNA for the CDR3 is TGTGCCAGCAGCCGGGGACTAGCGGGCGTCAATGAGCAGTTCTTC.

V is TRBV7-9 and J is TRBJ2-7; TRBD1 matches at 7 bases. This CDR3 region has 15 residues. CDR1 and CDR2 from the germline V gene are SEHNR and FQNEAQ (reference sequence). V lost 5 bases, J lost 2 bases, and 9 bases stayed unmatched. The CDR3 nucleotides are TGTGCCAGCAGCACGCGACAGGGAGAACCCTACGAGCAGTACTTC. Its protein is CASSTRQGEPYEQYF.

CDR3 in amino acids: CASSLGQDERYEQYF. CDR3 sequence (DNA): TGTGCCAGCAGCTTGGGACAGGATGAGAGATACGAGCAGTACTTC. The chain uses TRBV7-7 and TRBJ2-7; 8 nucleotides align to TRBD1. Germline V gives CDR1 SSHAT, CDR2 FNYEAQ (reference sequence). V trimming: 3 bases; J trimming: 4 bases; junction bases outside the gene matches: 8. The CDR3 length is 15 residues.

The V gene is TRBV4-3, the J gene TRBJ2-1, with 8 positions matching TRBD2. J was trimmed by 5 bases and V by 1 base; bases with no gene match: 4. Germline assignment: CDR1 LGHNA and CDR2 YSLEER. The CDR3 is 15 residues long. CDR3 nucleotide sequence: TGCGCCAGCAGCCAAGGCGGGGGGACCGACAATGAGCAGTTCTTC. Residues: CASSQGGGTDNEQFF.

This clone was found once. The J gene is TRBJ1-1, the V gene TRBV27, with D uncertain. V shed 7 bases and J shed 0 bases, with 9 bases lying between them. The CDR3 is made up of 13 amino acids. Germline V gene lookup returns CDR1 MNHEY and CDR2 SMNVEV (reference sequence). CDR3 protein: CASIGLMNTEAFF. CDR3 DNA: TGTGCCAGCATCGGGTTGATGAACACTGAAGCTTTCTTT.

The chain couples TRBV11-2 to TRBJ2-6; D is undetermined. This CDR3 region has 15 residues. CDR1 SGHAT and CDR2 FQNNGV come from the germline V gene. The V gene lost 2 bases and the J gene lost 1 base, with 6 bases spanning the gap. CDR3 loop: CASSLRFSGANVLTF. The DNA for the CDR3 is TGTGCCAGCAGCTTACGTTTTTCTGGGGCCAACGTCCTGACTTTC.

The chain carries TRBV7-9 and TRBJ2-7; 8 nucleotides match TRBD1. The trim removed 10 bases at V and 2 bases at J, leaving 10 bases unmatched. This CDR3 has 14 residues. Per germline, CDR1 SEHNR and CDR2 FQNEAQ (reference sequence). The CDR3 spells CATAKAGGTYEQYF. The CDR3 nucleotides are TGTGCCACCGCGAAAGCAGGGGGCACCTACGAGCAGTACTTC.

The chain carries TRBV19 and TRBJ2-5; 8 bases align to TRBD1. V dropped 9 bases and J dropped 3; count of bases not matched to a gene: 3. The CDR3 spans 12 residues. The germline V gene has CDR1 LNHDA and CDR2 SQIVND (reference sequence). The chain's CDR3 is CASSTGEETQYF. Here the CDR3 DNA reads TGTGCCAGCTCGACAGGGGAAGAGACCCAGTACTTC.

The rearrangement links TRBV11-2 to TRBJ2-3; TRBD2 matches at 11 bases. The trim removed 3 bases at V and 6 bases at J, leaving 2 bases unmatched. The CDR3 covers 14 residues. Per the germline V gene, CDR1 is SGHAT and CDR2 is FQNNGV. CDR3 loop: CASSFSGGADTQYF. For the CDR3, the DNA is TGTGCCAGCAGCTTTAGCGGGGGGGCTGATACGCAGTATTTT.

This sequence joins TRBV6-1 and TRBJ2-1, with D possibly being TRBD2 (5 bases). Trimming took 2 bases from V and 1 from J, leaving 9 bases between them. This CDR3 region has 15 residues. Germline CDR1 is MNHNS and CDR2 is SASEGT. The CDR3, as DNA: TGTGCCAGCAGTGAACAAGCGGCATCCTACAATGAGCAGTTCTTC. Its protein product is CASSEQAASYNEQFF.

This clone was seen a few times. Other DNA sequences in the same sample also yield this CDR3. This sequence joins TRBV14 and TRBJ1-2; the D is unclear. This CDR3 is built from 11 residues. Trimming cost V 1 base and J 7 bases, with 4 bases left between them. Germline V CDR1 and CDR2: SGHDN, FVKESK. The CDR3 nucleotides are TGTGCCAGCAGCCAAGGGGCTGGCTACACCTTC. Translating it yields CASSQGAGYTF. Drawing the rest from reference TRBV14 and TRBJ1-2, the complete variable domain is EAGVTQFPSHSVIEKGQTVTLRCDPISGHDNLYWYRRVMGKEIKFLLHFVKESKQDESGMPNNRFLAERTGGTYSTLKVQPAELEDSGVYFCASSQGAGYTFGSGTRLTVV.

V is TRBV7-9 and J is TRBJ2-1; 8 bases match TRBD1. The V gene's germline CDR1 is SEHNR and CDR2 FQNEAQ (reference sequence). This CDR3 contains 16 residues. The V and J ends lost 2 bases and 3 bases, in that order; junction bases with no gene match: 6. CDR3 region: CASSLRNRGYYNEQFF. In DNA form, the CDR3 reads TGTGCCAGCAGCTTAAGGAACAGGGGGTACTACAATGAGCAGTTCTTC.

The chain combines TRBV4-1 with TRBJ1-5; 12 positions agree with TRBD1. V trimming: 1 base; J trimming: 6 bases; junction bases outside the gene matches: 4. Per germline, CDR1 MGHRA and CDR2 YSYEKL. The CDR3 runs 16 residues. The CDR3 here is CASSQAGQGAFQPQHF. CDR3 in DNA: TGCGCCAGCAGCCAAGCGGGACAGGGGGCGTTTCAGCCCCAGCATTTT.

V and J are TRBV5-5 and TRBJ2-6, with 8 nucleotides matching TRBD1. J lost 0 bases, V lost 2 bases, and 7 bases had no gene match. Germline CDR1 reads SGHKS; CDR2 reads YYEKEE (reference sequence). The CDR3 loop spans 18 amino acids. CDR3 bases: TGTGCCAGCAGCTTATCTCAGGGGGCTTTCTCTGGGGCCAACGTCCTGACTTTC. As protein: CASSLSQGAFSGANVLTF. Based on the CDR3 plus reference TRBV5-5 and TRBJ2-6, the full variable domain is DAGVTQSPTHLIKTRGQQVTLRCSPISGHKSVSWYQQVLGQGPQFIFQYYEKEERGRGNFPDRFSARQFPNYSSELNVNALLLGDSALYLCASSLSQGAFSGANVLTFGAGSRLTVL.

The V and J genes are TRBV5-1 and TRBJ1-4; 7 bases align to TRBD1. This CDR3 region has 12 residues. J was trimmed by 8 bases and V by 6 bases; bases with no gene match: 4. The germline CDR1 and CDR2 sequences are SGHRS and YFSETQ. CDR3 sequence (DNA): TGCGCCAGCACCACAGGGGACGAAAAACTGTTTTTT. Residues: CASTTGDEKLFF.